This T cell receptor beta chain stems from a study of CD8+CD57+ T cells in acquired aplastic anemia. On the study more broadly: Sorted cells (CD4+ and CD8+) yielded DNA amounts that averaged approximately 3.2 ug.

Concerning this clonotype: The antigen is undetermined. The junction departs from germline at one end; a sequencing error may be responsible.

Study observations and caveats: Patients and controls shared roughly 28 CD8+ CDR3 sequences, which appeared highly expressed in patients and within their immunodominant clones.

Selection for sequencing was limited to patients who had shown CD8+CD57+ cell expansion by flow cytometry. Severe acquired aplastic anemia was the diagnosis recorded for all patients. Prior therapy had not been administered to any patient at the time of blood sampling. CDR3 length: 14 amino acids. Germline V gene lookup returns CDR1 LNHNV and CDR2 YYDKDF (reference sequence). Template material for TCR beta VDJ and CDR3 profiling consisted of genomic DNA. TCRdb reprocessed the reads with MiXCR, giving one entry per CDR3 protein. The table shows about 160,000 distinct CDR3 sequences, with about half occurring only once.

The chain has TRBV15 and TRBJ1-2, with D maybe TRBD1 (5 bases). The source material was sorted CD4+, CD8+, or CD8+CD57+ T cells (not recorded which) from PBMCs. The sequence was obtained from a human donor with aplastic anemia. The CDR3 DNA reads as TGTGCCACCAGCAGAGATCGGGCAGGGAAGTGCTACGCCTTC. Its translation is CATSRDRAGKCYAF.